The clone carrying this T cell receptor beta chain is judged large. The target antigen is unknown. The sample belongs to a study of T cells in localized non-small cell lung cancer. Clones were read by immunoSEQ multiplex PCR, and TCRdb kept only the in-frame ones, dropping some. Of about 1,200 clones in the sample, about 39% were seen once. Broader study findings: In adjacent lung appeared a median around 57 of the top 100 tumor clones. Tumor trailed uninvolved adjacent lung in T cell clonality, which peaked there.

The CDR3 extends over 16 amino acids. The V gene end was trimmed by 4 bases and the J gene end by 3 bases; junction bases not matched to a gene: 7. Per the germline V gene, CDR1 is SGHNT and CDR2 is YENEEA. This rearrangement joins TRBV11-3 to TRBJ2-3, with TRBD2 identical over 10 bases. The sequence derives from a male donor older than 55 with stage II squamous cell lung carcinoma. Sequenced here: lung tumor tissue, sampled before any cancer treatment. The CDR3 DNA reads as TGTGCCAGCAGCTCCCGGGGGGGACTAGCGACAGATACGCAGTATTTT. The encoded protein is CASSSRGGLATDTQYF.